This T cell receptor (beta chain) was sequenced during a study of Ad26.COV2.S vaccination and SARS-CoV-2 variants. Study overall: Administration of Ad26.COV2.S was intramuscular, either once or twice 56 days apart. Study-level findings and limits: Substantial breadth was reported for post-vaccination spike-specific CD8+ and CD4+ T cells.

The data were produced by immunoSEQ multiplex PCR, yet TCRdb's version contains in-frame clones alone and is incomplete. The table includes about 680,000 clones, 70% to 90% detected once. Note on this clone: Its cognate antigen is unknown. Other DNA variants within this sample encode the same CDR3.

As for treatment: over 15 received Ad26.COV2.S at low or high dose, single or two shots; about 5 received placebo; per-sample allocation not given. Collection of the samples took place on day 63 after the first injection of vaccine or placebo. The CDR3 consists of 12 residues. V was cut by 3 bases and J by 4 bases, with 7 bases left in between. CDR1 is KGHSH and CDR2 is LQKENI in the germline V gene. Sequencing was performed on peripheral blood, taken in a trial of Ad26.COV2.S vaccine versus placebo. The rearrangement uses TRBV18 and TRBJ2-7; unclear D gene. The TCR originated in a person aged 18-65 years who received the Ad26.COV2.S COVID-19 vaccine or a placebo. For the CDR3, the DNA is TGTGCCAGCTCACCCTCGACTTACGAGCAGTACTTC. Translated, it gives CASSPSTYEQYF.